The following is a TCR beta chain sequence with its context. The antigen remains unidentified. This CDR3 comprises 15 residues. Germline CDR1 SGHVS, CDR2 FNYEAQ. Deletions cut 5 bases from V and 3 bases from J, with 16 bases between. This entry is derived from a study of T cells after posttransplantation cyclophosphamide. Study-wide results and limits: Recipient CMV seropositivity and CMV reactivation strongly tracked TRB clonality. Later post-transplant blood repertoires were often dominated by donor CD8+ memory clones.

Measured with immunoSEQ multiplex PCR; TCRdb has only the in-frame clones, and not every one. The data hold tens of thousands of clones, with roughly 93% observed a single time. The sequenced material came from PBMCs. The sequence was collected from a woman under 40 in good health and a related stem cell transplant donor. The J gene is TRBJ1-1, the V gene TRBV7-6; D is undetermined. The CDR3 nucleotides are TGTGCCAGCAGCCCACCAAGTGGGTCCGACACTGAAGCTTTCTTT. Translation gives CASSPPSGSDTEAFF.